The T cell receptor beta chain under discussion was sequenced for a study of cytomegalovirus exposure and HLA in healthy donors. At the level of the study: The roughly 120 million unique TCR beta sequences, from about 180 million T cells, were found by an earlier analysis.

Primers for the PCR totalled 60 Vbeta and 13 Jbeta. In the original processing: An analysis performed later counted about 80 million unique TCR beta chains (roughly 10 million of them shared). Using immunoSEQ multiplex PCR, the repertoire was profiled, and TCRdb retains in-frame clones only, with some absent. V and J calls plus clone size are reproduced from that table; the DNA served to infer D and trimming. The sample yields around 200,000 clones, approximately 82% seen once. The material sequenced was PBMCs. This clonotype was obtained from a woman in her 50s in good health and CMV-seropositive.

Here the CDR3 reads CAITGTGGGYTF. The DNA of the CDR3 is TGTGCCATCACCGGGACAGGGGGTGGCTACACCTTC. The J gene is TRBJ1-2, the V gene TRBV10-3, with 11 bases that match TRBD1. The CDR3 sequence is 12 residues long. Trimming at V came to 7 bases and at J to 7 bases, leaving 2 bases not matched to a gene. CDR1 ENHRY and CDR2 SYGVKD come from the germline V gene.